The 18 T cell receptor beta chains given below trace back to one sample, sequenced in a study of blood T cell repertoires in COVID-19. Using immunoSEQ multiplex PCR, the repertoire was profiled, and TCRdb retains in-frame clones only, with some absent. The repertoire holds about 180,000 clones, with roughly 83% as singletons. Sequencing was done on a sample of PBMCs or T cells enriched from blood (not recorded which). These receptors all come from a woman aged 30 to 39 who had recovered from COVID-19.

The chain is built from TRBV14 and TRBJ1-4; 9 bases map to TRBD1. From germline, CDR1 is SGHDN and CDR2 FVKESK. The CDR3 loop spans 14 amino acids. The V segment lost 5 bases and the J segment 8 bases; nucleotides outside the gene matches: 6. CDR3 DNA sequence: TGTGCCAGCAGCAAGGACAGGGGTGGAGAAAAACTGTTTTTT. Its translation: CASSKDRGGEKLFF.

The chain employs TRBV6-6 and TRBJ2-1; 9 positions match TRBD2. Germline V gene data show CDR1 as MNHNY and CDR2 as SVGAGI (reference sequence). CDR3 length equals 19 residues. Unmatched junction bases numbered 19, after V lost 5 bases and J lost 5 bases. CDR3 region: CASSRQQSVAGGPHNEQFF. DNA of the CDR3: TGTGCCAGCAGTCGACAACAGAGCGTGGCGGGAGGGCCACACAATGAGCAGTTCTTC.

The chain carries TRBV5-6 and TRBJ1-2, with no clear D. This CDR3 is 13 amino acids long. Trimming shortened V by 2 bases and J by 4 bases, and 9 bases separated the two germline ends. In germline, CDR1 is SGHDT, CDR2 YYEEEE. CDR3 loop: CASSFVQAYGYTF. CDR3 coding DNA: TGTGCCAGCAGCTTCGTCCAGGCCTATGGCTACACCTTC.

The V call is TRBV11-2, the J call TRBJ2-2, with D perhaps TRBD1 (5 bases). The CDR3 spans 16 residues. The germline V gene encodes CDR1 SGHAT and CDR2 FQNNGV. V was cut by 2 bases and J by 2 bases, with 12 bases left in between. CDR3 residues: CASSLRQGLNTGELFF. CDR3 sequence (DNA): TGTGCCAGCAGCTTAAGGCAGGGCCTTAACACCGGGGAGCTGTTTTTT.

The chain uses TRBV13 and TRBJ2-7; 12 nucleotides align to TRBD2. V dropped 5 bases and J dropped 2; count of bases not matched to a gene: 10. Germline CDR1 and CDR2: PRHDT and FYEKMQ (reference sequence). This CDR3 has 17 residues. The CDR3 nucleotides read TGTGCCAGCAGCCCAACCGGGACTAGCGGGCGAGCCTACGAGCAGTACTTC. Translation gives CASSPTGTSGRAYEQYF.

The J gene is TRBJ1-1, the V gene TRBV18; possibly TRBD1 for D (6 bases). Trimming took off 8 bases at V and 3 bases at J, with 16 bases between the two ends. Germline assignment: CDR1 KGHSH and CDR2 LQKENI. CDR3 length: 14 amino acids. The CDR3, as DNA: TGTGCCAGCGGATCGGGCAGGGGAGACACTGAAGCTTTCTTT. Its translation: CASGSGRGDTEAFF.

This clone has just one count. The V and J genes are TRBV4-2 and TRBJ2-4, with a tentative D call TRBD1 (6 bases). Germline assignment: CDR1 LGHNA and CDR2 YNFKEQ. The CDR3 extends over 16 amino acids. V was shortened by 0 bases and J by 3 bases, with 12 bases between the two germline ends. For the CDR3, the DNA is TGTGCCAGCAGCCAAGATCCCAGGGGAAACAAAAACATTCAGTACTTC. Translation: CASSQDPRGNKNIQYF.

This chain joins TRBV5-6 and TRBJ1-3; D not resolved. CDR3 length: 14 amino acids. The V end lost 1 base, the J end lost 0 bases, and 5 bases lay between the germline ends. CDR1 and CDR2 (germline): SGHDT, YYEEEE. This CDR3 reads CASSLTVSGNTIYF. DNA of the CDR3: TGTGCCAGCAGCTTGACAGTCTCTGGAAACACCATATATTTT.

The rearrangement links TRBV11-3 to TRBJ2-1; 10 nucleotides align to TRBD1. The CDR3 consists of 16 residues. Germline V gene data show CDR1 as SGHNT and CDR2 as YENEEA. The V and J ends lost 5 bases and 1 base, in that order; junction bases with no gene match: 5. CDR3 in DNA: TGTGCCAGCAGCACCAGGACAGGGGGATCCTACAATGAGCAGTTCTTC. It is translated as CASSTRTGGSYNEQFF.

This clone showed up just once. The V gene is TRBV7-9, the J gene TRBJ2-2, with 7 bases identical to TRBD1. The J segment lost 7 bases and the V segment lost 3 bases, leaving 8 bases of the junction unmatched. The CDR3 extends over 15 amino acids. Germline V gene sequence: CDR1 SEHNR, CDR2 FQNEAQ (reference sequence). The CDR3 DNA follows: TGTGCCAGCAGCTTCCGGGACAGCGGTTTCGGGGAGCTGTTTTTT. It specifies CASSFRDSGFGELFF.

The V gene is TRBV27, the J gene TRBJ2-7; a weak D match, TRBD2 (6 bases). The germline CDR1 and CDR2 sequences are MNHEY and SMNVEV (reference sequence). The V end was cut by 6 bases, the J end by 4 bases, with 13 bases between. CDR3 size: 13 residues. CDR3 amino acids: CASSVTSAYEQYF. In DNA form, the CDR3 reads TGTGCCAGCAGCGTGACTAGTGCTTACGAGCAGTACTTC.

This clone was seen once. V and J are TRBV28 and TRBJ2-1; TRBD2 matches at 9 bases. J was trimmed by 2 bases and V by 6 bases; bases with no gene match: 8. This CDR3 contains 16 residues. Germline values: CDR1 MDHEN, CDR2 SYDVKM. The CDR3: CASRGVAGETYNEQFF. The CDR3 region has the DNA TGTGCCAGCAGGGGAGTAGCGGGAGAAACCTACAATGAGCAGTTCTTC.

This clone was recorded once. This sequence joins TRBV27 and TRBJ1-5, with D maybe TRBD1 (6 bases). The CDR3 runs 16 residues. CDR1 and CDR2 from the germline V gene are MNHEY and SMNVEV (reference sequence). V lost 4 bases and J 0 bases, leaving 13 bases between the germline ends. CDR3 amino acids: CASSSDRRYSNQPQHF. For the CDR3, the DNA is TGTGCCAGCAGTTCGGACAGACGTTATAGCAATCAGCCCCAGCATTTT.

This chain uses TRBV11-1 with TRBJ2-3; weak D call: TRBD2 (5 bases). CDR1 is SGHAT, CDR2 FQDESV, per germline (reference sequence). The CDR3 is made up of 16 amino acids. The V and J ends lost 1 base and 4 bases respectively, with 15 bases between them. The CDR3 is CASSLGGFREPDTQYF. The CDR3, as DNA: TGTGCCAGCAGCTTAGGGGGTTTCCGGGAACCAGATACGCAGTATTTT. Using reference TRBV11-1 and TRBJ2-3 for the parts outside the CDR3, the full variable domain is EAEVAQSPRYKITEKSQAVAFWCDPISGHATLYWYRQILGQGPELLVQFQDESVVDDSQLPKDRFSAERLKGVDSTLKIQPAELGDSAMYLCASSLGGFREPDTQYFGPGTRLTVL.

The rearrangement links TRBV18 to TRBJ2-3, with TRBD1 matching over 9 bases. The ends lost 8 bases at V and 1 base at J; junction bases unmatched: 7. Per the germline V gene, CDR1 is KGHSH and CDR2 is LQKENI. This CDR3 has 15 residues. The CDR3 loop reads CASATGGYGTDTQYF. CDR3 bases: TGTGCCAGCGCAACAGGGGGCTATGGCACAGATACGCAGTATTTT.

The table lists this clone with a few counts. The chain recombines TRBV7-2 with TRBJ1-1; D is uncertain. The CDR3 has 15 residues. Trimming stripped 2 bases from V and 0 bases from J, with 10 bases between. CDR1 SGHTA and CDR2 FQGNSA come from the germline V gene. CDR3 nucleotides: TGTGCCAGCAGCTTAAATTATCAGATGAACACTGAAGCTTTCTTT. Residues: CASSLNYQMNTEAFF. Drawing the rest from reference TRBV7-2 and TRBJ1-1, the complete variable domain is GAGVSQSPSNKVTEKGKDVELRCDPISGHTALYWYRQSLGQGLEFLIYFQGNSAPDKSGLPSDRFSAERTGGSVSTLTIQRTQQEDSAVYLCASSLNYQMNTEAFFGQGTRLTVV.

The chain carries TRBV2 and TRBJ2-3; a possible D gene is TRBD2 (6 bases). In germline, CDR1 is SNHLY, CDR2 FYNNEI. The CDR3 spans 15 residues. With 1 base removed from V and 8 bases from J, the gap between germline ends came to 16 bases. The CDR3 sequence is CASSEGGVNSFTQYF. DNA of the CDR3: TGTGCCAGCAGTGAAGGCGGGGTGAACTCATTTACGCAGTATTTT.

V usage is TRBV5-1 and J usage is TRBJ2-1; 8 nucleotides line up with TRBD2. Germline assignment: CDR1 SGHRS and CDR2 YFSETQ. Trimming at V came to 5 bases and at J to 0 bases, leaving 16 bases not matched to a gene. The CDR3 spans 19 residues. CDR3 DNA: TGCGCCAGCAGTTACCGAGGTAGCGGGGTATCCCACTCCTACAATGAGCAGTTCTTC. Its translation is CASSYRGSGVSHSYNEQFF. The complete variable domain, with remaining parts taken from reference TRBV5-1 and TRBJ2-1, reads KAGVTQTPRYLIKTRGQQVTLSCSPISGHRSVSWYQQTPGQGLQFLFEYFSETQRNKGNFPGRFSGRQFSNSRSEMNVSTLELGDSALYLCASSYRGSGVSHSYNEQFFGPGTRLTVL.